The rows below give T cell receptor beta chains drawn from one sample of a study of T cells expressing NK-cell markers. TCRdb reprocessed the 5' RACE reads and stores each CDR3 protein as one record, lacking DNA. The listing records about 460,000 distinct CDR3 sequences. Sequences were obtained from blood T cells: a sorted CD56 or NKG2C T cell subset, CD4+ or CD8+ T cells, or bulk PBMC T cells (not recorded which). Receptors were obtained from a woman aged 45-65 years in good health. Each CDR3 is given with its conserved first and last residue.

TRBJ2-1,TRBV3-1,CASSQFGTSGRDEQFF
TRBJ2-2,TRBV5-5,CASSPGPLTGELFF
TRBJ1-2,TRBV9,CASSVDRAGGYTF
TRBJ1-3,TRBV20-1,CSADDRGPGNTIYF
TRBJ2-1,TRBV5-1,CATQLGGLTYNEQFF
TRBJ2-4,TRBV5-6,CASSATGTRFIQYF
TRBJ2-1,TRBV10-3,CAISDEAIYNEQFF
TRBJ1-1,TRBV3-1,CASSLGPSKAFF
TRBJ1-4,TRBV6-6,CASRSTGATNEKLFF
TRBJ2-1,TRBV19,CAVSGTAYNEQFF
TRBJ2-5,TRBV20-1,CSASGAKETQYF
TRBJ2-2,TRBV20-1,CSARTAGGMVGELFF
TRBJ2-5,TRBV25-1,CASSERQAQETQYF
TRBJ2-1,TRBV20-1,CSAPPTRGSSEQFF
TRBJ2-1,TRBV3-1,CASSPAPSGETEQFF
TRBJ2-1,TRBV3-1,CASSPPGIYNEQFF
TRBJ1-1,TRBV28,CASSLVQGVIYAEAFF
TRBJ1-1,TRBV6-1,CASSEVTGGRNTEAFF
TRBJ2-5,TRBV3-1,CASSQSRRGQETQYF
TRBJ2-6,TRBV24-1,CATSGHTGTADSGANVLTF
TRBJ2-7,TRBV29-1,CSVSSGTFYYEQYF
TRBJ2-7,TRBV12-3/TRBV12-4,CASSVRLGVGEQYF
TRBJ2-1,TRBV25-1,CASSEYVGSERIEQFF
TRBJ2-3,TRBV7-9,CASSSRDSLGDTQYF